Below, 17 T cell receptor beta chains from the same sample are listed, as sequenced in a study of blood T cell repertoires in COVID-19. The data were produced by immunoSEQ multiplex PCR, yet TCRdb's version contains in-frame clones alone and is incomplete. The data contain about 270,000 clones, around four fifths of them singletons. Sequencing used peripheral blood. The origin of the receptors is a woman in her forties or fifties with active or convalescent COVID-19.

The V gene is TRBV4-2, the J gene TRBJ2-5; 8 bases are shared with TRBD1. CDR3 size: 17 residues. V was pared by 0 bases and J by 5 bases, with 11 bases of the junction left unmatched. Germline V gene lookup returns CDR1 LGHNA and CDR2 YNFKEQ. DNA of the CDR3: TGTGCCAGCAGCCAAGATTTTTCGGGCAGGGGGCGTGAGACCCAGTACTTC. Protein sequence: CASSQDFSGRGRETQYF.

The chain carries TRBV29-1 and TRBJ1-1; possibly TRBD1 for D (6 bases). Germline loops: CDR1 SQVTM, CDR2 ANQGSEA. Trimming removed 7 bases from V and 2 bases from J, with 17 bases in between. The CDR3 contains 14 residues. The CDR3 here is CSGGLGGYNTEAFF. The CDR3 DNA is TGCAGCGGGGGACTTGGGGGCTACAACACTGAAGCTTTCTTT.

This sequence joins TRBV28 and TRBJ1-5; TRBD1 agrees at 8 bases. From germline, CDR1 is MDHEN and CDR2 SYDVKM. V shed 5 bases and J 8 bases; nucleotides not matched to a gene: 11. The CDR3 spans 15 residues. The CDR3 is CASSPSQGVLEPQHF. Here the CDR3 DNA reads TGTGCCAGCAGTCCATCACAGGGGGTATTGGAGCCCCAGCATTTT.

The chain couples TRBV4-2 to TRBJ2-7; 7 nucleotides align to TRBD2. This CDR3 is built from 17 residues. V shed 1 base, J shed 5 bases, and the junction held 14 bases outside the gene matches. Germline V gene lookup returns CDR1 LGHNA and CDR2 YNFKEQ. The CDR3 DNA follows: TGTGCCAGCAGCCAAGCGGAGGTGGCGGGAGCATTCCACGAGCAGTACTTC. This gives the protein CASSQAEVAGAFHEQYF.

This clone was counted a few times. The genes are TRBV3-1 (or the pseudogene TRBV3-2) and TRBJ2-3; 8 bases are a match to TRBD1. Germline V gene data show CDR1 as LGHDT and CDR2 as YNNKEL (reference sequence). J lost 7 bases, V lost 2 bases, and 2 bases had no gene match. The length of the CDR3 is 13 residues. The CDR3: CASSQNRGNTQYF. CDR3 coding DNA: TGTGCCAGCAGCCAAAACAGGGGGAATACGCAGTATTTT.

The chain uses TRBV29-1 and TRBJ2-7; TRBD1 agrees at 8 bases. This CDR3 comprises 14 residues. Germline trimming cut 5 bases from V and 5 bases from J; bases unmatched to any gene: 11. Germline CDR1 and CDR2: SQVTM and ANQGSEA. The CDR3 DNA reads TGCAGCGTTACCCACGGACAGGGCGGAGACGAGCAGTACTTC. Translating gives CSVTHGQGGDEQYF.

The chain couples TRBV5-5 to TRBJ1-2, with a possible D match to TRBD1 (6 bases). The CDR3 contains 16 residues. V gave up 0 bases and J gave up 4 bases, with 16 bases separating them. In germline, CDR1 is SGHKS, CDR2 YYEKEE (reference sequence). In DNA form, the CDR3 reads TGTGCCAGCAGCTTGGTACACGGACAGTCGATCTATGGCTACACCTTC. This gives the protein CASSLVHGQSIYGYTF.

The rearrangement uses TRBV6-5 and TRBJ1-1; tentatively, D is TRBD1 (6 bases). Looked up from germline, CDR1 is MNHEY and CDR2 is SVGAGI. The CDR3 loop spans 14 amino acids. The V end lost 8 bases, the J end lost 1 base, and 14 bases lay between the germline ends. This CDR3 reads CASSMGHKNTEAFF. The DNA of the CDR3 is TGTGCCAGCTCTATGGGACACAAGAACACTGAAGCTTTCTTT.

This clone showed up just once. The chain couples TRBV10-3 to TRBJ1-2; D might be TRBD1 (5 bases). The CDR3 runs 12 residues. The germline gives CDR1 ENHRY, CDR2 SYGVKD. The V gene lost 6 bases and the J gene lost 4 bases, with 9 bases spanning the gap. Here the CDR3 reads CAIREDSYGYTF. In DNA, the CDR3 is TGTGCCATCAGGGAAGACAGCTATGGCTACACCTTC.

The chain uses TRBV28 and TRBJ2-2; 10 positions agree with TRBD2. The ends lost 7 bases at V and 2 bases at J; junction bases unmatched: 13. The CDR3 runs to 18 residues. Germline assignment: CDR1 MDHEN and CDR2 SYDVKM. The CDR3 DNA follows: TGTGCCAGCACCCCAGGGAGGCTAGCGGGAGTTAACACCGGGGAGCTGTTTTTT. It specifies CASTPGRLAGVNTGELFF.

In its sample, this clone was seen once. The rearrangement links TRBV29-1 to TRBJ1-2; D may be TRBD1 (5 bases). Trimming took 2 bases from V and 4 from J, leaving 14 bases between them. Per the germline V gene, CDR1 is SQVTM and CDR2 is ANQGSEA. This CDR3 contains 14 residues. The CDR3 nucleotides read TGCAGCGTTGAAATCTGGGGGGGAAGCTATGGCTACACCTTC. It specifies CSVEIWGGSYGYTF. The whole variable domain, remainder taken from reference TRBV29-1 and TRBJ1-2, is SAVISQKPSRDICQRGTSLTIQCQVDSQVTMMFWYRQQPGQSLTLIATANQGSEATYESGFVIDKFPISRPNLTFSTLTVSNMSPEDSSIYLCSVEIWGGSYGYTFGSGTRLTVV.

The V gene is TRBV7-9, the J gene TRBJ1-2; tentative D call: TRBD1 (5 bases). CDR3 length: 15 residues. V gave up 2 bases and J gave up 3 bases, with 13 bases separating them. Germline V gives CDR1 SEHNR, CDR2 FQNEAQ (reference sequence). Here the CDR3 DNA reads TGTGCCAGCAGCTTATATGGCAGGGATGACTATGGCTACACCTTC. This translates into CASSLYGRDDYGYTF.

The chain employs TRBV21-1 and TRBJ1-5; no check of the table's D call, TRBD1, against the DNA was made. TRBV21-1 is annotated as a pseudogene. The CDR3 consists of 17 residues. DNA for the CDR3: TGTGCCAGCAGCAAAGACCCCCGGGACAGGTTCAATCAGCCCCAGCATTTT. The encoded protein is CASSKDPRDRFNQPQHF.

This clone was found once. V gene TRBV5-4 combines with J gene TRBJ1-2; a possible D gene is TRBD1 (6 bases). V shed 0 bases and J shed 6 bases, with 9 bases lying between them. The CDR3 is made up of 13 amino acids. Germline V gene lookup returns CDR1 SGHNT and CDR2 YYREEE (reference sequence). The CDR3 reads CASSLGGGDGYTF. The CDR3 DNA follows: TGTGCCAGCAGCTTGGGTGGGGGCGATGGCTACACCTTC.

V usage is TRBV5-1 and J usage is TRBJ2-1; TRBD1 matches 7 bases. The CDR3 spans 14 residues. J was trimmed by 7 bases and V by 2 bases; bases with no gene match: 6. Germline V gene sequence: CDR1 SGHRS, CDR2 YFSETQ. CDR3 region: CASSFGTALNEQFF. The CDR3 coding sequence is TGCGCCAGCAGCTTCGGGACAGCCCTAAATGAGCAGTTCTTC. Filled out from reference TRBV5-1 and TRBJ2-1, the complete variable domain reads KAGVTQTPRYLIKTRGQQVTLSCSPISGHRSVSWYQQTPGQGLQFLFEYFSETQRNKGNFPGRFSGRQFSNSRSEMNVSTLELGDSALYLCASSFGTALNEQFFGPGTRLTVL.

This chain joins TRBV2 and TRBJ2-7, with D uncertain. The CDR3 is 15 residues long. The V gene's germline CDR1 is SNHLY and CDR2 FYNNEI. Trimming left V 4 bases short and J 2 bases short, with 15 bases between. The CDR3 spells CASSVPGPLPYEQYF. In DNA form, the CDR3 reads TGTGCCAGCAGTGTTCCGGGTCCCCTACCCTACGAGCAGTACTTC.

In DNA form, the CDR3 reads TGTGCCAGCAGCAGTACTAGCGGTCCCTTTTGGGAGCAGTTCTTC. This encodes CASSSTSGPFWEQFF. V and J are TRBV21-1 and TRBJ2-1; the table's D call of TRBD2 was not tested on the DNA. TRBV21-1 represents a pseudogene. This CDR3 has 15 residues.